This TCR beta chain was captured by sequencing in a study of CD8+CD57+ T cells in acquired aplastic anemia. Overall study context: In CD4+ cells, healthy donors produced an average of approximately 11 million reads.

Germline V gene sequence: CDR1 MGHRA, CDR2 YSYEKL. The CDR3 length is 14 residues. With 0 bases removed from V and 8 bases from J, the gap between germline ends came to 13 bases. There are many counts of this clonotype. It was genomic DNA that served as the template for profiling TCR beta VDJ and CDR3. TCRdb recomputed calls from the reads with MiXCR, one row per CDR3 protein. The sample records hundreds of thousands of distinct CDR3 sequences, 65% to 80% being singletons. The receptor was derived from a human donor in good health, serving as a control. This sequence joins TRBV4-1 and TRBJ1-2; no definite D call. The sample taken for sequencing was sorted CD4+, CD8+, or CD8+CD57+ T cells (not recorded which) from PBMCs. CDR3 protein: CASSQDIGQMGYTF. The CDR3 DNA follows: TGCGCCAGCAGCCAAGATATTGGGCAGATGGGCTACACCTTC.